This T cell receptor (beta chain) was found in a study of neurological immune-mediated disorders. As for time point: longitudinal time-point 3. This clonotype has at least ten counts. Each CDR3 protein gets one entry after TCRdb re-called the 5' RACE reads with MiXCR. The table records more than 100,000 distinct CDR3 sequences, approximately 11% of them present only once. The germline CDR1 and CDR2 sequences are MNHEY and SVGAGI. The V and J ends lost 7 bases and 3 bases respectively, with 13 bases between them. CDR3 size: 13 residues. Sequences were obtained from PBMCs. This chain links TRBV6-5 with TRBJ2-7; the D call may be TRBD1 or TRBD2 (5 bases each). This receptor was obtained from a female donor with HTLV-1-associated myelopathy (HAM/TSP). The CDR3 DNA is TGTGCCAGCACCAAGGGACGGGACTACGAGCAGTACTTC. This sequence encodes CASTKGRDYEQYF.